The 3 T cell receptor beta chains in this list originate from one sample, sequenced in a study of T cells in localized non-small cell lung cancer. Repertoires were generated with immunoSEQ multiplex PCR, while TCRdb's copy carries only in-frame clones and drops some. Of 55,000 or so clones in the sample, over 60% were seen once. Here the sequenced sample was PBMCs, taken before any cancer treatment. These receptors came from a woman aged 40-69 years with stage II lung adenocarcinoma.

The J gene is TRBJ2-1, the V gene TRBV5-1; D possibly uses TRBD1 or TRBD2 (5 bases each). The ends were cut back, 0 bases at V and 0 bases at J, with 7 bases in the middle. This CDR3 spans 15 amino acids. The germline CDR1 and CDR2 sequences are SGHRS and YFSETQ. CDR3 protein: CASSLVGTSYNEQFF. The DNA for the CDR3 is TGCGCCAGCAGCTTGGTGGGGACCTCCTACAATGAGCAGTTCTTC.

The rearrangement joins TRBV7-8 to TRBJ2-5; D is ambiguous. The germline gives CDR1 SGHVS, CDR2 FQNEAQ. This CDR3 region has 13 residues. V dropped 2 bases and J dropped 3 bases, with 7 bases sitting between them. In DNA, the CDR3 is TGTGCCAGCAGCTTACGGCAGAAAGAGACCCAGTACTTC. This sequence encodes CASSLRQKETQYF.

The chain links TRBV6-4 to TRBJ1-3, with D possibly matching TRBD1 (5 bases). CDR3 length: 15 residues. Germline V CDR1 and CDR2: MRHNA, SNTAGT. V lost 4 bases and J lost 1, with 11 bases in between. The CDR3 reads CASSVRTNSGNTIYF. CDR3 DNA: TGTGCCAGCAGTGTAAGGACAAATTCTGGAAACACCATATATTTT.